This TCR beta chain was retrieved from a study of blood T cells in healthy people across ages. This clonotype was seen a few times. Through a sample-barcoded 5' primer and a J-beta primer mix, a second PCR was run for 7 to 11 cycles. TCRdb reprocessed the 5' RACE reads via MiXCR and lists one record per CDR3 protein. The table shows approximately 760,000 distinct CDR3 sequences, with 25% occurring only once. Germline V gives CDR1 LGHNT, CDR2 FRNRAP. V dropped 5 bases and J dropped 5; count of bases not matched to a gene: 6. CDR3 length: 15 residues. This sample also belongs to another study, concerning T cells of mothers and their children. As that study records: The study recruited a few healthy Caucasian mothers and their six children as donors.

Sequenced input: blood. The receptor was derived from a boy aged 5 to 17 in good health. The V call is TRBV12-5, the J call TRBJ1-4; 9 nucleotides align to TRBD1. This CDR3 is CASGDHGQGNEKLFF. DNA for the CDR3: TGTGCTAGTGGTGATCACGGACAGGGGAATGAAAAACTGTTTTTT.